The 20 T cell receptor beta chains in this list originate from one sample, sequenced in a study of blood T cell repertoires in COVID-19 (dated by TCRdb to 2018 to 2021). Library construction relied on the immunoSEQ multiplex PCR assay. Entries here come from immuneACCESS through TCRdb and include only in-frame sequences with V and J called. Some clones fail to appear in such tables; in the studies checked, an unresolved V gene covers under half of the shortfall, and the cause of the remainder is unknown. Present in this sample are about 44,000 clones, 84% of which were seen just once. The ten largest clones represent roughly 42% of the sample. Sequencing was done on a sample of peripheral blood. The receptor set was obtained from a human donor in a cohort sampled during active COVID-19.

This clone was recorded once. J is TRBJ1-6 and V is TRBV28; D is possibly TRBD1 (6 bases). The CDR3 is 16 amino acids. Germline-derived CDR1 and CDR2 are MDHEN and SYDVKM. Trimming cost V 3 bases and J 7 bases, with 16 bases left between them. CDR3: CASSFPTGLLNSPLHF. The CDR3 nucleotides read TGTGCCAGCAGTTTCCCGACAGGTCTACTCAATTCACCCCTCCACTTT.

V gene TRBV4-1 combines with J gene TRBJ2-2; 7 bases line up with TRBD1. Germline V gene lookup returns CDR1 MGHRA and CDR2 YSYEKL. V shed 9 bases, J shed 4 bases, and the junction held 8 bases outside the gene matches. CDR3 length: 14 residues. CDR3 protein: CASKGTVATGELFF. DNA for the CDR3: TGCGCCAGTAAAGGGACAGTCGCCACCGGGGAGCTGTTTTTT.

The chain combines TRBV6-6 with TRBJ1-2; 7 positions match TRBD1. Germline loops: CDR1 MNHNY, CDR2 SVGAGI (reference sequence). V shed 6 bases and J 3 bases; nucleotides not matched to a gene: 4. The CDR3 totals 13 residues. Here the CDR3 DNA reads TGTGCCAGCAGACCCGGGACAGACTATGGCTACACCTTC. Residues: CASRPGTDYGYTF.

This clone was seen only a few times. The chain recombines TRBV19 with TRBJ1-1, with D tentatively TRBD1 (6 bases). The V end was cut by 11 bases, the J end by 5 bases, with 18 bases between. The CDR3 extends over 13 amino acids. The germline CDR1 and CDR2 sequences are LNHDA and SQIVND (reference sequence). The CDR3 coding sequence is TGTGCCGTCGCACGGGGGGCAAGGACTGAAGCTTTCTTT. This translates into CAVARGARTEAFF.

The chain uses TRBV4-1 and TRBJ2-2; 11 bases agree with TRBD2. The ends lost 0 bases at V and 0 bases at J; junction bases unmatched: 3. Germline values: CDR1 MGHRA, CDR2 YSYEKL. The CDR3 loop spans 18 amino acids. The CDR3: CASSQDASGGPNTGELFF. As DNA, the CDR3 is TGCGCCAGCAGCCAAGACGCTAGCGGGGGGCCGAACACCGGGGAGCTGTTTTTT.

In its sample, this clone was seen many times. V is TRBV7-2 and J is TRBJ2-7, with TRBD1 matching 7 bases. V shed 4 bases and J 0 bases; nucleotides not matched to a gene: 6. The germline gives CDR1 SGHTA, CDR2 FQGNSA. This CDR3 has 15 amino acids. The CDR3 reads CASSYDRVSSYEQYF. CDR3 nucleotides: TGTGCCAGCAGCTACGACAGGGTCAGCTCCTACGAGCAGTACTTC.

This chain connects TRBV7-9 to TRBJ2-5; D is unresolved. Trimming took off 4 bases at V and 4 bases at J, with 22 bases between the two ends. The germline CDR1 and CDR2 sequences are SEHNR and FQNEAQ (reference sequence). The CDR3 loop spans 17 amino acids. The CDR3 region is CASSSLKARRATETQYF. The CDR3 region has the DNA TGTGCCAGCAGCTCCCTCAAGGCTAGGAGAGCTACAGAGACCCAGTACTTC.

The chain recombines TRBV18 with TRBJ2-7; no definite D call. The CDR3 loop spans 11 amino acids. The germline V gene encodes CDR1 KGHSH and CDR2 LQKENI. V dropped 5 bases and J dropped 3 bases, with 5 bases sitting between them. The CDR3 is CASSSSYEQYF. Written as DNA, the CDR3 is TGTGCCAGCTCATCGAGCTACGAGCAGTACTTC.

This clone was detected only a few times. This rearrangement joins TRBV2 to TRBJ2-3; 12 bases are a match to TRBD2. The V gene's germline CDR1 is SNHLY and CDR2 FYNNEI. The CDR3 contains 18 residues. The V segment lost 7 bases and the J segment 5 bases; nucleotides outside the gene matches: 16. CDR3 bases: TGTGCCAGCACCCCCGAGGTCCCACTAGCGGGGGGTATAGATACGCAGTATTTT. Amino acids: CASTPEVPLAGGIDTQYF.

This chain links TRBV7-9 with TRBJ1-6; 8 bases line up with TRBD1. Per the germline V gene, CDR1 is SEHNR and CDR2 is FQNEAQ (reference sequence). With 0 bases clipped from V and 10 bases from J, the junction kept 5 bases outside the gene matches. CDR3 size: 15 residues. In DNA, the CDR3 is TGTGCCAGCAGCTTAGCTGGACAGGGAGGATCACCCCTCCACTTT. Its translation: CASSLAGQGGSPLHF.

V and J are TRBV2 and TRBJ2-5; the D gene is possibly TRBD2 (7 bases). The CDR3 contains 14 residues. Between the trimmed V and J ends, which lost 7 bases and 5 bases, there was a span of 17 bases. CDR1 SNHLY and CDR2 FYNNEI come from the germline V gene. DNA of the CDR3: TGTGCCAGCAAAAGGACAGAGGGGGGGGAGACCCAGTACTTC. Protein: CASKRTEGGETQYF.

The chain has TRBV6-5 and TRBJ2-5, with D perhaps TRBD1 (5 bases). The CDR3 runs to 13 residues. The V end lost 2 bases, the J end lost 4 bases, and 8 bases lay between the germline ends. Germline lookup yields CDR1 MNHEY and CDR2 SVGAGI. CDR3 sequence reads: CASSYGARETQYF. The DNA for the CDR3 is TGTGCCAGCAGTTACGGGGCCCGAGAGACCCAGTACTTC.

This chain connects TRBV3-1 (or the pseudogene TRBV3-2) to TRBJ1-4, with D maybe TRBD1 (5 bases). V gave up 3 bases and J gave up 7 bases, with 15 bases separating them. The V gene's germline CDR1 is LGHDT and CDR2 YNNKEL (reference sequence). The CDR3 covers 15 residues. The CDR3 DNA reads as TGTGCCAGCAGCCATCTTAAGGGGCGGGGTGAAAAACTGTTTTTT. Translating it yields CASSHLKGRGEKLFF.

This chain uses TRBV27 with TRBJ2-7, with no clear D. This CDR3 spans 15 amino acids. Germline-derived CDR1 and CDR2 are MNHEY and SMNVEV (reference sequence). The V gene lost 0 bases and the J gene lost 0 bases, with 9 bases spanning the gap. CDR3 DNA: TGTGCCAGCAGTTTATCGGGCAGCCCCTCCTACGAGCAGTACGTC. Its protein product is CASSLSGSPSYEQYV.

The genes are TRBV7-8 and TRBJ1-5, with D possibly matching TRBD1 (5 bases). Germline CDR1 is SGHVS and CDR2 is FQNEAQ. With 1 base removed from V and 2 bases from J, the gap between germline ends came to 12 bases. The CDR3 is made up of 16 amino acids. The CDR3 sequence: CASSLGRGGGNQPQHF. DNA for the CDR3: TGTGCCAGCAGCTTAGGGCGGGGAGGGGGCAATCAGCCCCAGCATTTT.

V is TRBV7-9 and J is TRBJ2-1, with 8 bases fitting TRBD1. The CDR3 contains 15 residues. Germline values: CDR1 SEHNR, CDR2 FQNEAQ (reference sequence). Trimming removed 6 bases from V and 5 bases from J; junction bases left unmatched: 9. The CDR3, as DNA: TGTGCCAGCAGGCTCGGCAGGGGGCGACACAATGAGCAGTTCTTC. It encodes CASRLGRGRHNEQFF.

V and J are TRBV28 and TRBJ1-2; weak D call: TRBD1 (6 bases). The CDR3 totals 14 residues. The V gene's germline CDR1 is MDHEN and CDR2 SYDVKM. V was shortened by 6 bases and J by 5 bases, with 16 bases between the two germline ends. CDR3 residues: CASRLRQVSYGYTF. The CDR3 nucleotides read TGTGCCAGCAGATTACGACAGGTTTCATATGGCTACACCTTC.

The gene calls are TRBV3-1 (or the pseudogene TRBV3-2) and TRBJ2-3; the match to TRBD2 covers 7 bases. CDR3 size: 17 residues. Germline trimming cut 1 base from V and 1 base from J; bases unmatched to any gene: 8. Looked up from germline, CDR1 is LGHDT and CDR2 is YNNKEL (reference sequence). CDR3 residues: CASSQVRTGGGTDTQYF. The DNA of the CDR3 is TGTGCCAGCAGCCAAGTCAGAACTGGGGGGGGCACAGATACGCAGTATTTT.

The chain uses TRBV7-9 and TRBJ2-7, with 7 bases identical to TRBD1. Germline CDR1 and CDR2: SEHNR and FQNEAQ (reference sequence). V shed 3 bases and J 2 bases; nucleotides not matched to a gene: 1. The CDR3 runs 13 residues. CDR3 sequence reads: CASSFGQAYEQYF. The CDR3 DNA sequence: TGTGCCAGCAGCTTCGGACAGGCCTACGAGCAGTACTTC.

This sequence joins TRBV12-5 and TRBJ2-7; weak D call: TRBD1 (6 bases). The CDR3 is 16 amino acids. The germline V gene encodes CDR1 LGHNT and CDR2 FRNRAP. V dropped 5 bases and J dropped 2 bases, with 19 bases sitting between them. The CDR3 region is CASGASPGTPTYEQYF. CDR3 bases: TGTGCTAGTGGTGCAAGCCCCGGGACACCCACCTACGAGCAGTACTTC.